Below are 28 T cell receptor beta chains sequenced from a single sample in a study of blood T cell repertoires in COVID-19. Assay: immunoSEQ multiplex PCR; the TCRdb copy retains only in-frame clones and omits some. The sample has about 220,000 clones, more than 75% seen once. What was sequenced was peripheral blood. The source is a human donor in a cohort sampled during active COVID-19.

V is TRBV5-4 and J is TRBJ1-1; 8 nucleotides align to TRBD1. The CDR3 extends over 16 amino acids. J was trimmed by 0 bases and V by 4 bases; bases with no gene match: 8. Germline V gives CDR1 SGHNT, CDR2 YYREEE (reference sequence). In nucleotides, the CDR3 is TGTGCCAGCAGCCCCGGCGGGACAGGCATGAACACTGAAGCTTTCTTT. Translation: CASSPGGTGMNTEAFF.

This rearrangement joins TRBV27 to TRBJ1-2; possibly TRBD1 for D (6 bases). The CDR3 contains 14 residues. The germline V and J ends were trimmed by 5 bases and 0 bases, with 10 bases remaining between them. The germline CDR1 and CDR2 sequences are MNHEY and SMNVEV (reference sequence). This chain's CDR3 is CASSVTGSNYGYTF. For the CDR3, the DNA is TGTGCCAGCAGTGTAACAGGGTCTAACTATGGCTACACCTTC.

The rearrangement links TRBV2 to TRBJ1-2; TRBD1 aligns across 7 bases. Germline V gene sequence: CDR1 SNHLY, CDR2 FYNNEI. With V trimmed by 6 bases and J by 8 bases, 9 bases remained unmatched. This CDR3 is 13 amino acids long. For the CDR3, the DNA is TGTGCCAGCAGCGCTCTGGACAGGCAAGGCTACACCTTC. Its translation is CASSALDRQGYTF.

There are many counts of this clone. V usage is TRBV30 and J usage is TRBJ1-6; D might be TRBD1 (5 bases). The CDR3 has 13 amino acids. CDR1 and CDR2 (germline): GTSNPN, SVGIG (reference sequence). The V and J ends lost 8 bases and 1 base respectively, with 9 bases between them. The CDR3 sequence is CALRGSYNSPLHF. The CDR3 DNA reads TGTGCCCTCCGGGGGTCCTATAATTCACCCCTCCACTTT.

This sequence joins TRBV11-2 and TRBJ2-1; a weak D match, TRBD1 (6 bases). Germline CDR1 SGHAT, CDR2 FQNNGV. Between the trimmed V and J ends, which lost 5 bases and 9 bases, there was a span of 20 bases. The CDR3 covers 15 residues. The CDR3 loop is CASSLRGMGLGEQFF. In DNA, the CDR3 is TGTGCCAGCAGCCTGAGGGGGATGGGTCTGGGTGAGCAGTTCTTC. The entire variable domain, with the rest obtained from reference TRBV11-2 and TRBJ2-1, is as follows: EAGVAQSPRYKIIEKRQSVAFWCNPISGHATLYWYQQILGQGPKLLIQFQNNGVVDDSQLPKDRFSAERLKGVDSTLKIQPAKLEDSAVYLCASSLRGMGLGEQFFGPGTRLTVL.

The chain recombines TRBV5-1 with TRBJ2-1; no clear D. CDR3 length equals 13 residues. Per germline, CDR1 SGHRS and CDR2 YFSETQ. V lost 4 bases and J lost 4, with 9 bases in between. The CDR3: CASSAGLYNEQFF. CDR3 DNA sequence: TGCGCCAGCAGCGCAGGTCTTTACAATGAGCAGTTCTTC.

The chain joins TRBV9 to TRBJ2-1; D may be TRBD1 (6 bases). CDR3 length equals 15 residues. Germline loops: CDR1 SGDLS, CDR2 YYNGEE. Trimming left V 9 bases short and J 0 bases short, with 16 bases between. This CDR3 is CAIPLTGSSYNEQFF. In DNA, the CDR3 is TGTGCCATCCCACTCACAGGGAGCTCCTACAATGAGCAGTTCTTC.

The rearrangement uses TRBV5-5 and TRBJ2-1; D may be TRBD1 (5 bases). Germline V gives CDR1 SGHKS, CDR2 YYEKEE (reference sequence). V lost 4 bases, J lost 2 bases, and 13 bases lay in between. The CDR3 is made up of 15 amino acids. The DNA for the CDR3 is TGTGCCAGCAGCCCAGAAGGGGCCACCTACAATGAGCAGTTCTTC. This sequence encodes CASSPEGATYNEQFF.

The chain carries TRBV19 and TRBJ1-5, with 8 nucleotides matching TRBD1. The CDR3 has 16 residues. Germline CDR1 reads LNHDA; CDR2 reads SQIVND (reference sequence). V was pared by 4 bases and J by 6 bases, with 11 bases of the junction left unmatched. For the CDR3, the DNA is TGTGCCAGTAGTACGGGACAGGCCCGCCTCAGTCAGCCCCAGCATTTT. Protein: CASSTGQARLSQPQHF.

The chain employs TRBV15 and TRBJ2-7; 8 bases match TRBD1. Germline lookup yields CDR1 LNHNV and CDR2 YYDKDF (reference sequence). Unmatched junction bases numbered 7, after V lost 1 base and J lost 2 bases. The CDR3 spans 16 residues. The chain's CDR3 is CATSRVRTGLTYEQYF. DNA of the CDR3: TGTGCCACCAGCAGAGTCCGGACAGGGCTTACCTACGAGCAGTACTTC.

The V gene is TRBV15, the J gene TRBJ1-3; no clear D. With 5 bases removed from V and 0 bases from J, the gap between germline ends came to 11 bases. The CDR3 sequence is 15 residues long. The germline V gene encodes CDR1 LNHNV and CDR2 YYDKDF (reference sequence). The chain's CDR3 is CATSSRRSSGNTIYF. Written as DNA, the CDR3 is TGTGCCACCAGCTCCCGACGGAGCTCTGGAAACACCATATATTTT.

The chain employs TRBV18 and TRBJ2-2; D is possibly TRBD2 (5 bases). The CDR3 loop spans 16 amino acids. V lost 3 bases to trimming and J lost 0 bases, with 11 bases between them. CDR1 is KGHSH, CDR2 LQKENI, per germline. In DNA form, the CDR3 reads TGTGCCAGCTCACCCAATGGCGGGTCGAACACCGGGGAGCTGTTTTTT. Its translation: CASSPNGGSNTGELFF.

This rearrangement joins TRBV5-4 to TRBJ2-4; the D is unclear. Trimming removed 5 bases at V and 5 bases at J, with 11 bases between. Germline loops: CDR1 SGHNT, CDR2 YYREEE (reference sequence). This CDR3 contains 13 residues. CDR3 in amino acids: CASSGGLQNIQYF. CDR3 nucleotides: TGTGCCAGCAGTGGTGGGCTTCAAAACATTCAGTACTTC. The entire variable domain, with the rest obtained from reference TRBV5-4 and TRBJ2-4, is as follows: ETGVTQSPTHLIKTRGQQVTLRCSSQSGHNTVSWYQQALGQGPQFIFQYYREEENGRGNFPPRFSGLQFPNYSSELNVNALELDDSALYLCASSGGLQNIQYFGAGTRLSVL.

The chain has TRBV19 and TRBJ1-4; D remains ambiguous. Trimming pared 8 bases from V and 4 bases from J, leaving 14 bases between. This CDR3 is built from 14 residues. Germline V gene lookup returns CDR1 LNHDA and CDR2 SQIVND (reference sequence). In nucleotides, the CDR3 is TGTGCCAGTCACCCCGGGATTAATAATGAAAAACTGTTTTTT. As protein: CASHPGINNEKLFF.

The CDR3 here is CAISDPSTGGGYGYTF. The CDR3 DNA sequence: TGTGCCATCAGTGACCCATCGACAGGGGGAGGCTATGGCTACACCTTC. The rearrangement uses TRBV10-3 and TRBJ1-2, with TRBD1 matching over 9 bases. The V gene's germline CDR1 is ENHRY and CDR2 SYGVKD. The J segment lost 4 bases and the V segment lost 3 bases, leaving 9 bases of the junction unmatched. This CDR3 has 16 residues.

The rearrangement links TRBV6-6 to TRBJ2-2; D not resolved. The CDR3 is made up of 15 amino acids. Trimming removed 3 bases from V and 0 bases from J, with 8 bases in between. Germline V gene lookup returns CDR1 MNHNY and CDR2 SVGAGI (reference sequence). CDR3 sequence (DNA): TGTGCCAGCAGTTATCTGAGGTCGAACACCGGGGAGCTGTTTTTT. Its protein is CASSYLRSNTGELFF.

The chain has TRBV19 and TRBJ2-2; D gene unclear. The length of the CDR3 is 14 residues. V was cut by 3 bases and J by 1 base, with 6 bases left in between. In germline, CDR1 is LNHDA, CDR2 SQIVND (reference sequence). The CDR3 DNA reads as TGTGCCAGTAGTATTACCAGGAACACCGGGGAGCTGTTTTTT. Its protein is CASSITRNTGELFF.

V gene TRBV19 combines with J gene TRBJ1-5; D possibly corresponds to TRBD1 (5 bases). The V gene lost 4 bases and the J gene lost 3 bases, with 22 bases spanning the gap. From germline, CDR1 is LNHDA and CDR2 SQIVND (reference sequence). The CDR3 extends over 18 amino acids. CDR3 nucleotide sequence: TGTGCCAGTAGTAACCCCAGGTGGGGGGAAAGTTCCAATCAGCCCCAGCATTTT. Its protein product is CASSNPRWGESSNQPQHF.

The rearrangement uses TRBV6-6 and TRBJ2-5; D is unclear. Trimming left V 7 bases short and J 5 bases short, with 8 bases between. There are 11 residues in the CDR3. Per germline, CDR1 MNHNY and CDR2 SVGAGI (reference sequence). This chain's CDR3 is CASTLGETQYF. Written as DNA, the CDR3 is TGTGCCAGCACCTTGGGCGAGACCCAGTACTTC.

V usage is TRBV7-9 and J usage is TRBJ2-5, with a weak D call TRBD2 (6 bases). Germline assignment: CDR1 SEHNR and CDR2 FQNEAQ (reference sequence). CDR3 length: 14 amino acids. V lost 3 bases to trimming and J lost 0 bases, with 8 bases between them. Written as DNA, the CDR3 is TGTGCCAGCAGCTTTGGAGGGTACCAAGAGACCCAGTACTTC. Its protein is CASSFGGYQETQYF.

This chain links TRBV6-2 or TRBV6-3 with TRBJ1-2; TRBD1 matches at 9 bases. Germline CDR1 MNHEY, CDR2 SVGEGT. The CDR3 has 16 amino acids. After removal of 2 bases from V and 5 bases from J, the junction contained 9 bases not matched to a gene. The DNA for the CDR3 is TGTGCCAGCAGTTACGGGGGACAGGGTGCGAGATATGGCTACACCTTC. The encoded protein is CASSYGGQGARYGYTF.

This chain joins TRBV9 and TRBJ2-1, with 9 bases identical to TRBD2. The CDR3 consists of 15 residues. In germline, CDR1 is SGDLS, CDR2 YYNGEE. Trimming cost V 3 bases and J 6 bases; bases outside gene matches: 7. CDR3 coding DNA: TGTGCCAGCAGCGACGGGGGACTAGCCCGCAATGAGCAGTTCTTC. Protein sequence: CASSDGGLARNEQFF.

This clone was seen more than once but under ten times. The chain recombines TRBV7-9 with TRBJ1-2; TRBD1 is a possible D gene (6 bases). V lost 4 bases and J lost 2, with 11 bases in between. This CDR3 has 14 amino acids. Germline CDR1 reads SEHNR; CDR2 reads FQNEAQ (reference sequence). CDR3 sequence reads: CASSSGVQNYGYTF. In DNA form, the CDR3 reads TGTGCCAGCAGCTCAGGGGTCCAGAACTATGGCTACACCTTC. The full variable domain, with the rest looked up from reference TRBV7-9 and TRBJ1-2, is DTGVSQNPRHKITKRGQNVTFRCDPISEHNRLYWYRQTLGQGPEFLTYFQNEAQLEKSRLLSDRFSAERPKGSFSTLEIQRTEQGDSAMYLCASSSGVQNYGYTFGSGTRLTVV.

The chain has TRBV24-1 and TRBJ1-2, with D unclear. Germline CDR1 and CDR2: KGHDR and SFDVKD. V lost 4 bases to trimming and J lost 4 bases, with 12 bases between them. This CDR3 has 14 residues. The CDR3 spells CATSEPQVTYGYTF. CDR3 coding DNA: TGTGCCACCAGTGAGCCTCAGGTTACCTATGGCTACACCTTC.

The chain carries TRBV11-2 and TRBJ1-1; D is unclear. The CDR3 is 14 residues long. Germline V gene data show CDR1 as SGHAT and CDR2 as FQNNGV. Between the trimmed V and J ends, which lost 3 bases and 0 bases, there was a span of 8 bases. The CDR3: CASSFGLVNTEAFF. The CDR3, as DNA: TGTGCCAGCAGCTTTGGCCTGGTGAACACTGAAGCTTTCTTT. The full variable domain, rest sourced from reference TRBV11-2 and TRBJ1-1, is EAGVAQSPRYKIIEKRQSVAFWCNPISGHATLYWYQQILGQGPKLLIQFQNNGVVDDSQLPKDRFSAERLKGVDSTLKIQPAKLEDSAVYLCASSFGLVNTEAFFGQGTRLTVV.

The chain employs TRBV6-4 and TRBJ2-7, with 7 bases identical to TRBD2. Germline V gene lookup returns CDR1 MRHNA and CDR2 SNTAGT. CDR3 length: 15 residues. The V and J ends lost 3 bases and 5 bases, in that order; junction bases with no gene match: 10. The CDR3 region has the DNA TGTGCCAGCAGTGATTCTCAGGGAAGCGGGAACGAGCAGTACTTC. Translated: CASSDSQGSGNEQYF.

This clone appeared a few times. The chain carries TRBV29-1 and TRBJ2-3; a weak D match, TRBD1 (6 bases). CDR1 SQVTM and CDR2 ANQGSEA come from the germline V gene. This CDR3 region has 11 residues. Trimming cost V 6 bases and J 9 bases, with 13 bases left between them. CDR3 coding DNA: TGCAGCGTAGCAGGGGCCGAGACGCAGTATTTT. This gives the protein CSVAGAETQYF.

The CDR3 is CATSDFPGQTSYNEQFF. The DNA of the CDR3 is TGTGCCACCAGTGATTTCCCGGGACAGACTTCCTACAATGAGCAGTTCTTC. The chain has TRBV24-1 and TRBJ2-1; TRBD1 matches at 7 bases. J gave up 1 base and V 1 base, and 6 bases lay outside the gene matches. The CDR3 sequence is 17 residues long. Germline V lookup: CDR1 KGHDR, CDR2 SFDVKD.